A single sample gave rise to the 21 T cell receptor beta chains below, sequenced in a study of OX40 agonist ivuxolimab in advanced cancers. Profiled with immunoSEQ multiplex PCR; TCRdb holds only in-frame clones, not every one. The sample includes tens of thousands of clones, 80% of them seen just once. Sequencing used CD4+ or CD8+ T cells sorted from blood, obtained in a trial of the OX40 agonist ivuxolimab. These receptors were collected from an adult with an advanced solid tumor such as melanoma, head and neck, liver or kidney cancer.

J is TRBJ2-5 and V is TRBV7-6; no clear D gene. From germline, CDR1 is SGHVS and CDR2 FNYEAQ. This CDR3 is 12 amino acids long. Trimming pared 1 base from V and 5 bases from J, leaving 5 bases between. CDR3 sequence (DNA): TGTGCCAGCAGCTTAGTGGTGGAGACCCAGTACTTC. Its translation is CASSLVVETQYF.

The sample holds one count of this clone. V and J are TRBV13 and TRBJ2-1, with 14 bases that match TRBD2. The CDR3 runs to 15 residues. Per germline, CDR1 PRHDT and CDR2 FYEKMQ (reference sequence). J lost 12 bases, V lost 8 bases, and 12 bases had no gene match. CDR3 bases: TGTGCCAGCGGACTAGCGGGGGGCCCTGCTGGAGGGCAGTTCTTC. It specifies CASGLAGGPAGGQFF.

This clone was counted a single time. This chain links TRBV14 with TRBJ2-2, with TRBD1 identical over 9 bases. Germline CDR1 SGHDN, CDR2 FVKESK. CDR3 length: 15 amino acids. With 8 bases clipped from V and 2 bases from J, the junction kept 6 bases outside the gene matches. CDR3 nucleotide sequence: TGTGCCAGCTGTCTGACAGGGGGTAACACCGGGGAGCTGTTTTTT. Protein sequence: CASCLTGGNTGELFF.

The gene calls are TRBV6-5 and TRBJ2-7; D is undetermined. The CDR3 runs 14 residues. V lost 5 bases, J lost 0 bases, and 11 bases lay in between. The germline V gene encodes CDR1 MNHEY and CDR2 SVGAGI. The CDR3 DNA reads TGTGCCAGCAGTCCCTTCGAGGACTCCTACGAGCAGTACTTC. It is translated as CASSPFEDSYEQYF.

The chain combines TRBV7-3 with TRBJ2-6; the D call may be TRBD1 or TRBD2 (5 bases each). Germline-derived CDR1 and CDR2 are SGHTA and FQGTGA. This CDR3 has 12 residues. Trimming left V 5 bases short and J 15 bases short, with 14 bases between. CDR3 amino acids: CASSPGTEALTF. The CDR3 nucleotides are TGTGCCAGCAGCCCAGGGACCGAGGCCCTGACTTTC.

V gene TRBV19 combines with J gene TRBJ2-1; D is unresolved. CDR1 and CDR2 from the germline V gene are LNHDA and SQIVND (reference sequence). Trimming removed 6 bases from V and 2 bases from J, with 8 bases in between. The CDR3 loop spans 13 amino acids. The CDR3 DNA reads TGTGCCAGTAGCGATGCAGCCTACAATGAGCAGTTCTTC. Protein sequence: CASSDAAYNEQFF.

The chain has TRBV5-4 and TRBJ2-6; D is undetermined. The germline V gene has CDR1 SGHNT and CDR2 YYREEE (reference sequence). Trimming removed 0 bases at V and 2 bases at J, with 9 bases between. The CDR3 runs to 16 residues. The chain's CDR3 is CASSLDLGPGANVLTF. For the CDR3, the DNA is TGTGCCAGCAGCTTGGATCTGGGTCCTGGGGCCAACGTCCTGACTTTC.

About this clone: Sequence at one end of the junction differs from germline and may be a read error. The chain employs TRBV5-4 and TRBJ1-2; D is perhaps TRBD1 (5 bases). The CDR3 is 18 residues long. CDR1 and CDR2 from the germline V gene are SGHNT and YYREEE (reference sequence). In DNA, the CDR3 is TGCGCCAGCAGCCAAGAAGATCCGGCAGGGTGGGGGAATGGTGGCTACACCTTC. Translating gives CASSQEDPAGWGNGGYTF.

The DNA of the CDR3 is TGTGCCAGCAGTCGAGTCCGGGACGTAGTCCAAGAGACCCAGTACTTC. This encodes CASSRVRDVVQETQYF. The J gene is TRBJ2-5, the V gene TRBV7-2, with D perhaps being TRBD1 or TRBD2 (5 bases each). The CDR3 extends over 16 amino acids. Germline V CDR1 and CDR2: SGHTA, FQGNSA. With 6 bases removed from V and 1 base from J, the gap between germline ends came to 18 bases.

The V call is TRBV27, the J call TRBJ2-7, with no clear D. The CDR3 totals 15 residues. Trimming stripped 0 bases from V and 2 bases from J, with 11 bases between. The germline V gene encodes CDR1 MNHEY and CDR2 SMNVEV (reference sequence). The DNA of the CDR3 is TGTGCCAGCAGTTTATCTGGTCAGTCGGCCTACGAGCAGTACTTC. Its protein is CASSLSGQSAYEQYF.

This clone has more than one count but fewer than ten. The CDR3 bases are TGCCGCGGGCAGGGGGGGGACGACTATGGCTACACCTTC. The encoded protein is CRGQGGDDYGYTF. V is TRBV29-1 and J is TRBJ1-2, with 7 bases fitting TRBD1. This CDR3 region has 13 residues. CDR1 and CDR2 (germline): SQVTM, ANQGSEA.

The chain combines TRBV30 with TRBJ2-3, with D possibly matching TRBD2 (5 bases). This CDR3 contains 17 residues. The germline V gene has CDR1 GTSNPN and CDR2 SVGIG (reference sequence). Trimming pared 8 bases from V and 3 bases from J, leaving 27 bases between. The CDR3 sequence: CATGGWHTGSLTDTQYF. Written as DNA, the CDR3 is TGTGCCACGGGCGGGTGGCATACGGGGAGTCTGACAGATACGCAGTATTTT.

The J gene is TRBJ1-2, the V gene TRBV6-6, with D possibly matching TRBD1 (5 bases). This CDR3 has 14 amino acids. Germline V gives CDR1 MNHNY, CDR2 SVGAGI (reference sequence). Trimming removed 3 bases from V and 4 bases from J, with 12 bases in between. The CDR3 bases are TGTGCCAGCAGTTATGGATCCAGGGCCTATGGCTACACCTTC. It encodes CASSYGSRAYGYTF.

This clone appeared once. The gene calls are TRBV10-3 and TRBJ2-1, with 10 bases aligning to TRBD2. CDR1 ENHRY and CDR2 SYGVKD come from the germline V gene. The CDR3 runs 14 residues. Germline trimming cut 8 bases from V and 5 bases from J; bases unmatched to any gene: 6. This CDR3 is CAISASGGDNEQFF. The CDR3 nucleotides are TGTGCCATCTCAGCTAGCGGGGGTGACAATGAGCAGTTCTTC.

This clone has just a few counts. Distinct nucleotide sequences in the sample also encode this CDR3. The chain carries TRBV6-5 and TRBJ2-7, with 8 bases fitting TRBD1. The V gene end was trimmed by 5 bases and the J gene end by 4 bases; junction bases not matched to a gene: 7. The CDR3 is made up of 14 amino acids. CDR1 is MNHEY, CDR2 SVGAGI, per germline. CDR3 coding DNA: TGTGCCAGCAGTCCCGGGACAGGCAAGTACGAGCAGTACTTC. Translating it yields CASSPGTGKYEQYF.

This chain links TRBV7-6 with TRBJ1-5; weak D call: TRBD1 (5 bases). CDR3 size: 18 residues. CDR1 is SGHVS, CDR2 FNYEAQ, per germline. The V gene lost 5 bases and the J gene lost 1 base, with 21 bases spanning the gap. The DNA for the CDR3 is TGTGCCAGCAGCAACGATCCCCCATCGGGACGGAGCAATCAGCCCCAGCATTTT. Amino acid sequence: CASSNDPPSGRSNQPQHF. Drawing the rest from reference TRBV7-6 and TRBJ1-5, the complete variable domain is GAGVSQSPRYKVTKRGQDVALRCDPISGHVSLYWYRQALGQGPEFLTYFNYEAQQDKSGLPNDRFSAERPEGSISTLTIQRTEQRDSAMYRCASSNDPPSGRSNQPQHFGDGTRLSIL.

The chain recombines TRBV5-1 with TRBJ2-2, with D hard to call. Trimming took 0 bases from V and 4 from J, leaving 7 bases between them. Germline V lookup: CDR1 SGHRS, CDR2 YFSETQ. The CDR3 covers 14 residues. CDR3 DNA: TGCGCCAGCAGCTTGGAAAGGGCCACCGGGGAGCTGTTTTTT. It is translated as CASSLERATGELFF.

The V call is TRBV27, the J call TRBJ2-7, with 7 positions matching TRBD1. Germline V CDR1 and CDR2: MNHEY, SMNVEV (reference sequence). This CDR3 is built from 17 residues. J gave up 3 bases and V 1 base, and 12 bases lay outside the gene matches. The CDR3 bases are TGTGCCAGCAGTTTATTTCCCACAGGGGCTGAAGGCTACGAGCAGTACTTC. This gives the protein CASSLFPTGAEGYEQYF.

The rearrangement links TRBV6-6 to TRBJ2-7; 9 nucleotides agree with TRBD1. The CDR3 has 15 residues. CDR1 is MNHNY, CDR2 SVGAGI, per germline (reference sequence). With 2 bases clipped from V and 1 base from J, the junction kept 3 bases outside the gene matches. CDR3 nucleotide sequence: TGTGCCAGCAGTTACGGAGGACAGGGGTCCTACGAGCAGTACTTC. This codes for CASSYGGQGSYEQYF.

This chain's CDR3 is CASSTSGVSYNEQFF. As DNA, the CDR3 is TGTGCCAGTAGTACTAGCGGGGTCTCCTACAATGAGCAGTTCTTC. The chain has TRBV19 and TRBJ2-1; 9 bases are shared with TRBD2. V dropped 4 bases and J dropped 0; count of bases not matched to a gene: 1. Germline loops: CDR1 LNHDA, CDR2 SQIVND (reference sequence). The CDR3 consists of 15 residues.

This sequence joins TRBV9 and TRBJ1-1, with D perhaps TRBD1 (6 bases). Trimming removed 5 bases from V and 6 bases from J, with 14 bases in between. From germline, CDR1 is SGDLS and CDR2 YYNGEE. The CDR3 is 13 residues long. The CDR3 sequence is CASSDFGGAEAFF. The DNA of the CDR3 is TGTGCCAGCAGTGACTTCGGGGGCGCTGAAGCTTTCTTT. The whole variable domain, remainder taken from reference TRBV9 and TRBJ1-1, is DSGVTQTPKHLITATGQRVTLRCSPRSGDLSVYWYQQSLDQGLQFLIQYYNGEERAKGNILERFSAQQFPDLHSELNLSSLELGDSALYFCASSDFGGAEAFFGQGTRLTVV.